This T cell receptor (beta chain) derives from a study of identifying expanded T cells in peripheral blood. With regard to this clone: Its antigen is unknown.

Study-level results: Variance in clone template counts between approximately two-week samples significantly increased with total template count across all healthy donors. Over about two and four weeks, about 15 and 19 clones changed, versus around 1.2 between replicates.

Only in-frame clones appear in the TCRdb table, and some are missing; sequencing was by immunoSEQ multiplex PCR. The table has approximately 57,000 clones, 89% seen once. This CDR3 spans 15 amino acids. V gave up 1 base and J gave up 6 bases; unmatched junction bases: 2. CDR1 KGHSH and CDR2 LQKENI come from the germline V gene. The genes are TRBV18 and TRBJ2-1; TRBD2 aligns across 11 bases. The receptor comes from a person between 18 and 69 years old in good health. The material sequenced was blood. This chain's CDR3 is CASSPLGTSGNEQFF. The CDR3, as DNA: TGTGCCAGCTCACCACTAGGGACTAGCGGCAATGAGCAGTTCTTC.